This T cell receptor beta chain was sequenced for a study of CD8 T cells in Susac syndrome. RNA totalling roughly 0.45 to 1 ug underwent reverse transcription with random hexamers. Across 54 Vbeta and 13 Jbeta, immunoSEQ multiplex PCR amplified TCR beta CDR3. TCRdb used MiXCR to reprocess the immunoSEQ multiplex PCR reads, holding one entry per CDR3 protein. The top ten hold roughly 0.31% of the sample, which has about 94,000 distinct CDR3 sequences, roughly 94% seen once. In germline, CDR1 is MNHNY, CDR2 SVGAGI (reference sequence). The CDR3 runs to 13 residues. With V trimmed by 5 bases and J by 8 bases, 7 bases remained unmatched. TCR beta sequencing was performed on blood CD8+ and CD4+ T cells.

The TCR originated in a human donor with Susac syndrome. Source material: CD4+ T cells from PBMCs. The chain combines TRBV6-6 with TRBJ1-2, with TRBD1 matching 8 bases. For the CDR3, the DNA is TGTGCCAGCAGTCCGCGACAGGGGAAGGGCTACACCTTC. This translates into CASSPRQGKGYTF.